Listed here is a single T cell receptor (beta chain). Its antigen is unknown. This CDR3 has 15 residues. The germline CDR1 and CDR2 sequences are SEHNR and FQNEAQ (reference sequence). V gave up 4 bases and J gave up 6 bases; unmatched junction bases: 7. It was with 60 Vbeta and 13 Jbeta primers that the PCR ran. The assay was immunoSEQ multiplex PCR, and TCRdb's table has in-frame clones only and misses some. This sample carries over 150,000 clones, 80% of them seen once, and the ten largest clones take approximately 4.5%. This sample is part of a study of cytomegalovirus exposure and HLA in healthy donors. General study points: TRBV6-2, TRBV6-3 and other indistinguishable V segments were excluded.

The chain links TRBV7-9 to TRBJ2-7; 12 nucleotides align to TRBD2. Specimen: PBMCs. The origin of this receptor is a man aged 30 to 45 in good health and CMV-seronegative. CDR3 in DNA: TGTGCCAGCAGCTCCCGACTAGCGGGAGCACTCGAGCAGTACTTC. It is translated as CASSSRLAGALEQYF.